A selection of T cell receptor beta chains follows, all from one sample in a study of cytotoxic CD8 clonotypes in ibrutinib-treated CLL. Here immunoSEQ multiplex PCR was the method, and the copy in TCRdb shows in-frame clones only, minus some. The data show approximately 130,000 clones, 80% to 85% seen once. The sample consisted of PBMCs, taken after 24 months of ibrutinib treatment. The receptor source for this set is a human donor with chronic lymphocytic leukemia. Each CDR3 is given with its conserved first and last residue. A D gene is named only where the DNA matches it firmly. Rows give clone size only sometimes, using once, few, many, or a class for an expanded clone.

v_call: TRBV4-3; d_call: -; clone_size: -; j_call: TRBJ2-1; cdr3_nt: TGCGCCAGCAGCCAAGACGGGCTAGCACCCTACAATGAGCAGTTCTTC; cdr3_aa: CASSQDGLAPYNEQFF
v_call: TRBV10-3; d_call: -; clone_size: -; j_call: TRBJ1-6; cdr3_nt: TGTGCCATCAGTGAAGCACCCGACAATTCACCCCTCCACTTT; cdr3_aa: CAISEAPDNSPLHF
v_call: TRBV11-2; d_call: -; clone_size: -; j_call: TRBJ1-2; cdr3_nt: TGTGCCAGCAGCTTATGGCTACAGGCGGATGGCTACACCTTC; cdr3_aa: CASSLWLQADGYTF
v_call: TRBV7-3; d_call: TRBD2; clone_size: -; j_call: TRBJ2-1; cdr3_nt: TGTGCCAGCAGCCCCACTGGGACTAGCGGAGACAATGAGCAGTTCTTC; cdr3_aa: CASSPTGTSGDNEQFF
v_call: TRBV6-4; d_call: -; clone_size: -; j_call: TRBJ1-1; cdr3_nt: TGTGCCAGCTCACAGGGTATGAACACTGAAGCTTTCTTT; cdr3_aa: CASSQGMNTEAFF
v_call: TRBV10-3; d_call: -; clone_size: -; j_call: TRBJ1-2; cdr3_nt: TGTGCCATCAGTGAGTCGATAGGGGCGGGAGGCTACACCTTC; cdr3_aa: CAISESIGAGGYTF
v_call: TRBV18; d_call: -; clone_size: -; j_call: TRBJ2-3; cdr3_nt: TGTGCCAGCTCTCACAGGGACAGCACAGATACGCAGTATTTT; cdr3_aa: CASSHRDSTDTQYF
v_call: TRBV27; d_call: -; clone_size: -; j_call: TRBJ2-1; cdr3_nt: TGTGCCAGCAGTCCGAGGGGGTTCAATGAGCAGTTCTTC; cdr3_aa: CASSPRGFNEQFF
v_call: TRBV7-9; d_call: TRBD1; clone_size: once; j_call: TRBJ1-1; cdr3_nt: TGTGCCAGCAGCTCCCGACAGGGAGGTGAAGCTTTCTTT; cdr3_aa: CASSSRQGGEAFF
v_call: TRBV5-4; d_call: -; clone_size: -; j_call: TRBJ2-1; cdr3_nt: TGTGCCAGCAGCTTGGGTCTTGGGGGCCGTAGCTCCTACAATGAGCAGTTCTTC; cdr3_aa: CASSLGLGGRSSYNEQFF
v_call: TRBV2; d_call: -; clone_size: -; j_call: TRBJ1-5; cdr3_nt: TGTGCCAGCAGCTCCGAGGGGGTAAGGGGTCAGCCCCAGCATTTT; cdr3_aa: CASSSEGVRGQPQHF
v_call: TRBV23-1; d_call: -; clone_size: -; j_call: TRBJ1-1; cdr3_nt: TGCGCCAGCAGTCGGTCCTGGTGCACTGAAGCTTTCTTT; cdr3_aa: CASSRSWCTEAFF
v_call: TRBV6-1; d_call: -; clone_size: -; j_call: TRBJ2-7; cdr3_nt: TGTGCCAGCAGCAGAGGGGACGGCGAGCAGTACTTC; cdr3_aa: CASSRGDGEQYF
v_call: TRBV7-2; d_call: -; clone_size: few; j_call: TRBJ1-2; cdr3_nt: TGTGCCAGCAGCCGAAAAAGGGCGGATGGCTACACCTTC; cdr3_aa: CASSRKRADGYTF